Detailed here is one T cell receptor beta chain. The sample comes from a study of blood T cell repertoires in COVID-19. Assay: immunoSEQ multiplex PCR; the TCRdb copy retains only in-frame clones and omits some. Of a few hundred thousand clones listed, 88% were seen once; the top ten hold over 1%. This clonotype was obtained from a woman aged 25-40 years who had been exposed to COVID-19. Material: PBMCs or T cells enriched from blood (not recorded which).

CDR3 amino acids: CASSEVRTPSGSSNEQFF. The CDR3 nucleotides are TGCGCCAGCAGTGAGGTACGAACACCAAGCGGGAGCAGTAATGAGCAGTTCTTC. The rearrangement joins TRBV10-1 to TRBJ2-1; 8 bases align to TRBD2. Germline CDR1 reads WNHNN; CDR2 reads SYGVQD (reference sequence). The CDR3 length is 18 residues. The ends lost 2 bases at V and 7 bases at J; junction bases unmatched: 16.